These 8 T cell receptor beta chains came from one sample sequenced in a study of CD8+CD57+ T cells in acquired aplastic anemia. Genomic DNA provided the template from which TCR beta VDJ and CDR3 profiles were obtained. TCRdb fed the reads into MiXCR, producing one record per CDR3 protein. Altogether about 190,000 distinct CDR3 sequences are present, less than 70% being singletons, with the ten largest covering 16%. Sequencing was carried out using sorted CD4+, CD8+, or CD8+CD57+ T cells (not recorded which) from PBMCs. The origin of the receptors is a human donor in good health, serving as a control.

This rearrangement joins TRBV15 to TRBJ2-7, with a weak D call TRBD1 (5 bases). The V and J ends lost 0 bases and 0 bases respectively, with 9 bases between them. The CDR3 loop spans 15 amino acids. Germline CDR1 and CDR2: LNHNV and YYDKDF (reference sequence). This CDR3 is CATSRDRGISYEQYF. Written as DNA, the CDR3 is TGTGCCACCAGCAGAGATAGGGGCATCTCCTACGAGCAGTACTTC.

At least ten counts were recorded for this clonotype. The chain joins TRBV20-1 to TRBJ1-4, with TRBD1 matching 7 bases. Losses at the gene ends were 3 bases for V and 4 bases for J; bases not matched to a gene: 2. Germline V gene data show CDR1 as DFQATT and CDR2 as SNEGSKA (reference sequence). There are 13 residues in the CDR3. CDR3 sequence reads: CSASRDSNEKLFF. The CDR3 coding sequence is TGCAGTGCTAGTAGGGACAGTAATGAAAAACTGTTTTTT.

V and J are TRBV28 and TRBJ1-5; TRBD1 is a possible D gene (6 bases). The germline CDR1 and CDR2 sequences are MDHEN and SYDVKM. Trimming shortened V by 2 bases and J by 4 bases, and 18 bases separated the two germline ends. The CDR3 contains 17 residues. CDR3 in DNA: TGTGCCAGCAGTTTAACGATTGGCACAGGGTTTAATCAGCCCCAGCATTTT. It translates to CASSLTIGTGFNQPQHF.

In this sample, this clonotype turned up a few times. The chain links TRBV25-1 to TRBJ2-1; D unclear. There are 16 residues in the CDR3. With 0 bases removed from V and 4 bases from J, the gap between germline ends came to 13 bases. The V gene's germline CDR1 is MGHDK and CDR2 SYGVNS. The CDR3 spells CASSEYSRQFYNEQFF. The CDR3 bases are TGTGCCAGCAGTGAATATTCCAGACAATTTTACAATGAGCAGTTCTTC.

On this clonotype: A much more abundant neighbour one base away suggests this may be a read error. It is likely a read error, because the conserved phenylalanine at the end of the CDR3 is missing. CDR3 sequence: CASSLDRGSGGGYTL. Here the CDR3 DNA reads TGTGCCAGCAGCTTAGACAGGGGATCCGGTGGTGGCTACACCCTC. The rearrangement links TRBV6-2 or TRBV6-3 to TRBJ1-2; 8 bases map to TRBD1. The trim removed 6 bases at V and 7 bases at J, leaving 13 bases unmatched. CDR3 length: 15 residues. Germline V gene sequence: CDR1 MNHEY, CDR2 SVGEGT.

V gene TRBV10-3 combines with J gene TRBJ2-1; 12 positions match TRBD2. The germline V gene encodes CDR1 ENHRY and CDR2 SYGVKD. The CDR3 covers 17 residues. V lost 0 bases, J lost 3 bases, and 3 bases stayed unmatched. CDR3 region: CAISESTSGRNYNEQFF. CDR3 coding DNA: TGTGCCATCAGTGAGTCGACTAGCGGGAGAAACTACAATGAGCAGTTCTTC.

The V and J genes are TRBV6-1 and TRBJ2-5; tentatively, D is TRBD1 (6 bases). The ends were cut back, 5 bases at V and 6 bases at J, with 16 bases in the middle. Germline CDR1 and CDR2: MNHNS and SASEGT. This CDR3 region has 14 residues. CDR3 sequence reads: CASSPRQGRQTQYF. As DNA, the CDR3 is TGTGCCAGCAGTCCCCGGCAGGGGAGACAGACCCAGTACTTC.

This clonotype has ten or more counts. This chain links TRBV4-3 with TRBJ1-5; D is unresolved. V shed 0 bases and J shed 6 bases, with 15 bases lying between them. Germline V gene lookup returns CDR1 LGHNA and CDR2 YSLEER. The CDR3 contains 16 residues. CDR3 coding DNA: TGCGCCAGCAGCCAAGATCATAATGCAGGTACTCAGCCCCAGCATTTT. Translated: CASSQDHNAGTQPQHF.